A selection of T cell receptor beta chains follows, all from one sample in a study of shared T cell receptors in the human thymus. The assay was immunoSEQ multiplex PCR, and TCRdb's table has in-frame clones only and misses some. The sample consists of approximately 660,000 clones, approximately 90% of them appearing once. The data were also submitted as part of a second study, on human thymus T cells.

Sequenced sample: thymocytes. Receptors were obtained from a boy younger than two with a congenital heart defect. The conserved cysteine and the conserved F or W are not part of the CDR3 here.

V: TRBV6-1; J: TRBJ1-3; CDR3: ASSAGTAGNTIY
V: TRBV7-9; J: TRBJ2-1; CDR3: ASSSHSSGASYNEQF
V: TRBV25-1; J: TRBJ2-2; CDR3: ASSEWPRSGGLTGELF
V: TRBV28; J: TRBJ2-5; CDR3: ASSLGPGGERVQETQY
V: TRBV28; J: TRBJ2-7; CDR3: ASRPGQGAWEQY
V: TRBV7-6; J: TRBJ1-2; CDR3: ASSPGTGGVNYGYT
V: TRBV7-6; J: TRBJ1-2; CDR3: ASSPPGGGGYT
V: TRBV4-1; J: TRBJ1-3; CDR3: ASSQGQPSGNTIY
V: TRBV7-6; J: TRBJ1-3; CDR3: ASSLEPDRAGSGNTIY
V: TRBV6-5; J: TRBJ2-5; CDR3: ASSSPGWPAQTQY
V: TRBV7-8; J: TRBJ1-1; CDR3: ASSTGHPNTEAF
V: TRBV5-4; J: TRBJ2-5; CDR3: ASSLLAGKETQY
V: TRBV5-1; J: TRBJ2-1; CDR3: ASSSRSQSSYNEQF
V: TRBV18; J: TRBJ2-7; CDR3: ASSHPSDEQY
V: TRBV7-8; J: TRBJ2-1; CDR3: ASSFIIGGYNEQF
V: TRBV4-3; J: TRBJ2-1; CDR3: ASSQGPASGSQKTYNEQF
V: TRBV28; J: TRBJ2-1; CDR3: ASRTTSGRGDDEQF
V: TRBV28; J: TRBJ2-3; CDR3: ASSSTAKGQGKTDTQY
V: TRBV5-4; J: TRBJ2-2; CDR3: ASSPDGGEDTGELF
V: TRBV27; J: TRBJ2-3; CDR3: ASSLGGRCPGEQY
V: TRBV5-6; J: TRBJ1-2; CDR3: ASSGQGDGYT
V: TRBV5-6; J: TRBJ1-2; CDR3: ASSKESSPYCGYT
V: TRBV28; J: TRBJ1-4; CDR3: ASSPQGTNEKLF
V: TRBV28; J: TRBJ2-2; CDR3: ASLLTGPGGGELF
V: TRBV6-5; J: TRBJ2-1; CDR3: ASTTQGEGSNEQF
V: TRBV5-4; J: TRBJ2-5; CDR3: ASSLSGEETQY
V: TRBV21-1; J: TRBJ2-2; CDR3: ASSKGLAGGVRGELF
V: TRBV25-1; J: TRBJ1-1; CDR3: ASSDRQGVGTEAF
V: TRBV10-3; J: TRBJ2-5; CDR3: AIRPGGVETQY
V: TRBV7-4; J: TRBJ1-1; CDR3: ASSLRDSLNTEAF
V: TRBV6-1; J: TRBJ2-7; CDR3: ASSGAYEQY
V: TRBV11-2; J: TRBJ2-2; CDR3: ASSSREPDTGELF
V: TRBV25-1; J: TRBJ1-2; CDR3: ASSPREGSDGYT
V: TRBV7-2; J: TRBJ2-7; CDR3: ASSPRTGFSYEQY
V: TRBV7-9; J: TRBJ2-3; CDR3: ASSHAPERDTQY
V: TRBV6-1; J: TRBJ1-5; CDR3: ASSEAVGQGDQPQH
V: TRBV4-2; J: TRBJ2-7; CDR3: ASSQGSGRDWGGEQY
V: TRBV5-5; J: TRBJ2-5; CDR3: ASSFPGLPRETQY
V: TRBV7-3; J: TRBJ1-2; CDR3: ASSLRGGPGDGYT
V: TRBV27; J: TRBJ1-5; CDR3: ASRPGNSNQPQH
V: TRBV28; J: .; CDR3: AGGTSSYEQY
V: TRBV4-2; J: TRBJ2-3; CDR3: ASSRPEPRWHTDTQY
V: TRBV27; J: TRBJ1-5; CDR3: ASRAVGHSYSNQPQH
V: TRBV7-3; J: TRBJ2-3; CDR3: ASSFHSGGGTDTQY
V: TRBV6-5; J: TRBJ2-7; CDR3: ASSYSASGLSYEQY
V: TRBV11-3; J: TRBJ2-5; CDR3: ASSFLTGWQETQY
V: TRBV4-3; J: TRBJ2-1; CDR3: ASSQDSSGPYNEQF
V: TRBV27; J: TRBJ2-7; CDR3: ASSRRTSGAYEQY
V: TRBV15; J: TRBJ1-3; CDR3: ATSRDAGTGTSSGNTIY
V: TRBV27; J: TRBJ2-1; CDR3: ASSFGGTYNEQF
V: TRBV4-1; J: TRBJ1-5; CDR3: ASSQGTGQTYSNQPQH
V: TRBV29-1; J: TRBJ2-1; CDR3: SVEMPLPREGSNEQF
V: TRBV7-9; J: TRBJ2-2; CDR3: ASSPGQGGGELF
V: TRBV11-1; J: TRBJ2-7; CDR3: ASSLRQPYEQY
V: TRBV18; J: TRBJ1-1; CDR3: ASSPPVGTNTEAF
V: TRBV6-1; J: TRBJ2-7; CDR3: AGAQGPEQY
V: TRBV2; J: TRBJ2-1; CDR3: ASRGLALYNEQF
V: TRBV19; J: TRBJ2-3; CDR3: ASSIEGTRRFTDTQY